These 13 T cell receptor beta chains share one sample of origin, sequenced in a study of cytomegalovirus exposure and HLA in healthy donors. The PCR used 60 Vbeta and 13 Jbeta primers. Profiled with immunoSEQ multiplex PCR; TCRdb holds only in-frame clones, not every one. The table includes 150,000 to 200,000 clones, 60% to 80% detected once. The sample was PBMCs. The receptors were sampled from a man between 50 and 59 years old in good health and CMV-seropositive.

This clone was counted a single time. The chain employs TRBV4-1 and TRBJ1-3, with 10 bases fitting TRBD1. This CDR3 spans 16 amino acids. J gave up 3 bases and V 1 base, and 3 bases lay outside the gene matches. The germline gives CDR1 MGHRA, CDR2 YSYEKL. The CDR3 DNA reads TGCGCCAGCAGCCAAGGACAGGGGGCGGGTGGAAACACCATATATTTT. Its protein product is CASSQGQGAGGNTIYF.

V usage is TRBV6-1 and J usage is TRBJ1-1, with TRBD1 matching 7 bases. The CDR3 consists of 13 residues. Germline CDR1 and CDR2: MNHNS and SASEGT. V shed 6 bases, J shed 4 bases, and the junction held 5 bases outside the gene matches. For the CDR3, the DNA is TGTGCCAGCAGGGAGACAGGGCCCACTGAAGCTTTCTTT. Translating it yields CASRETGPTEAFF.

The V gene is TRBV5-6, the J gene TRBJ1-2; 7 bases are a match to TRBD1. Per germline, CDR1 SGHDT and CDR2 YYEEEE. The V and J ends lost 5 bases and 0 bases, in that order; junction bases with no gene match: 4. The CDR3 extends over 14 amino acids. The CDR3 DNA sequence: TGTGCCAGCAGTCCGGGACAGCCTAACTATGGCTACACCTTC. This encodes CASSPGQPNYGYTF.

The rearrangement joins TRBV2 to TRBJ1-1, with 9 bases lining up with TRBD1. The V gene end was trimmed by 6 bases and the J gene end by 4 bases; junction bases not matched to a gene: 6. CDR1 and CDR2 (germline): SNHLY, FYNNEI. This CDR3 is 14 amino acids long. The CDR3 nucleotides are TGTGCCAGCAGGATTTCGACAGGGGGCACTGAAGCTTTCTTT. Amino acid sequence: CASRISTGGTEAFF. Complete variable domain (other parts from reference TRBV2 and TRBJ1-1): EPEVTQTPSHQVTQMGQEVILRCVPISNHLYFYWYRQILGQKVEFLVSFYNNEISEKSEIFDDQFSVERPDGSNFTLKIRSTKLEDSAMYFCASRISTGGTEAFFGQGTRLTVV.

The chain links TRBV5-4 to TRBJ1-2; TRBD1 is a possible D gene (5 bases). There are 13 residues in the CDR3. V lost 0 bases, J lost 6 bases, and 9 bases lay in between. Germline CDR1 SGHNT, CDR2 YYREEE (reference sequence). Here the CDR3 DNA reads TGTGCCAGCAGCTTGGAGGGGCGGAATGGCTACACCTTC. Encoded protein: CASSLEGRNGYTF.

This clone was picked up one time. The chain links TRBV10-1 to TRBJ2-3; 7 bases match TRBD2. Per germline, CDR1 WNHNN and CDR2 SYGVQD (reference sequence). V lost 7 bases, J lost 2 bases, and 9 bases stayed unmatched. The length of the CDR3 is 15 residues. The CDR3 DNA reads as TGCGCCAGCACCCCGGGGGGTCCACCCACAGATACGCAGTATTTT. It translates to CASTPGGPPTDTQYF.

There are a few counts of this clone. The chain recombines TRBV4-3 with TRBJ1-1; TRBD1 matches at 8 bases. CDR3 length: 14 amino acids. With V trimmed by 4 bases and J by 5 bases, 6 bases remained unmatched. From germline, CDR1 is LGHNA and CDR2 YSLEER. Here the CDR3 reads CASSPTGEWTEAFF. The CDR3 DNA follows: TGCGCCAGCAGCCCGACAGGGGAGTGGACTGAAGCTTTCTTT.

This rearrangement joins TRBV7-9 to TRBJ2-7; 9 bases are a match to TRBD1. The CDR3 runs to 15 residues. Germline V CDR1 and CDR2: SEHNR, FQNEAQ (reference sequence). Trimming took 2 bases from V and 4 from J; bases not matched to a gene: 6. CDR3 DNA: TGTGCCAGCAGCTTATCATGGGACAGGGAGTACGAGCAGTACGTC. Translating gives CASSLSWDREYEQYV.

The gene calls are TRBV19 and TRBJ2-2; D might be TRBD2 (7 bases). With 8 bases removed from V and 4 bases from J, the gap between germline ends came to 29 bases. Per the germline V gene, CDR1 is LNHDA and CDR2 is SQIVND (reference sequence). This CDR3 is built from 19 residues. The DNA for the CDR3 is TGTGCCAGTTTGGATAACGGGGCGGGGGCGAGAGGAAGCACCGGGGAGCTGTTTTTT. As protein: CASLDNGAGARGSTGELFF.

The CDR3 region has the DNA TGTGCCAGCAGCTTTAGCGGGGGGTTTACAGATACGCAGTATTTT. Its translation is CASSFSGGFTDTQYF. The chain joins TRBV5-4 to TRBJ2-3, with TRBD2 matching 10 bases. This CDR3 contains 15 residues. Trimming removed 2 bases from V and 3 bases from J; junction bases left unmatched: 3. Per germline, CDR1 SGHNT and CDR2 YYREEE (reference sequence).

The chain joins TRBV9 to TRBJ2-5, with TRBD2 matching over 9 bases. The V gene's germline CDR1 is SGDLS and CDR2 YYNGEE. This CDR3 is 16 amino acids long. The ends lost 0 bases at V and 3 bases at J; junction bases unmatched: 6. The CDR3 bases are TGTGCCAGCAGCGTAGATCCGCGGGGGGGCGAAGAGACCCAGTACTTC. It yields the protein CASSVDPRGGEETQYF.

The V gene is TRBV19, the J gene TRBJ1-5, with TRBD1 matching over 10 bases. Looked up from germline, CDR1 is LNHDA and CDR2 is SQIVND (reference sequence). V was clipped by 7 bases and J by 7 bases; unmatched bases: 10. The CDR3 is made up of 15 amino acids. The CDR3 sequence: CASTAGQGKGQPQHF. The CDR3 nucleotides read TGTGCCAGTACCGCGGGACAGGGGAAAGGGCAGCCCCAGCATTTT.

CDR3 DNA: TGTGCCAGTAGTATTTTTGGAGGGCGGGGCGCGAACACCGGGGAGCTGTTTTTT. Protein product: CASSIFGGRGANTGELFF. The chain combines TRBV19 with TRBJ2-2, with D maybe TRBD2 (6 bases). The CDR3 is 18 residues long. V was trimmed by 3 bases and J by 0 bases, leaving 17 bases between them. The germline V gene has CDR1 LNHDA and CDR2 SQIVND (reference sequence).